These 21 T cell receptor beta chains were sequenced from one sample in a study of Graves' ophthalmopathy and Graves' hyperthyroidism. The authors amplified TCR beta CDR3 regions from RNA transcripts. The first round was an RT-PCR with HTBI primers, and the second round was a multiplex PCR. TCRdb analysed the multiplex PCR reads with MiXCR anew, one entry per CDR3 protein. The table lists 200,000 to 250,000 distinct CDR3 sequences, about 22% of them singletons. Sequenced sample: peripheral blood. These receptors were taken from a woman between 45 and 60 years old with Graves' ophthalmopathy.

Regarding this clonotype: The junction departs from germline at one end; a sequencing error may be responsible. The CDR3 DNA follows: TGTGTCAGCAGTCCCGGGACTTTCACAGATACGCAGTATTTT. As protein: CVSSPGTFTDTQYF. The chain combines TRBV6-1 with TRBJ2-3; the D gene is possibly TRBD2 (6 bases). The germline V gene encodes CDR1 MNHNS and CDR2 SASEGT. CDR3 length: 14 residues.

As concerns this clonotype: A clone one base away is much larger, so this may be a read error. This rearrangement joins TRBV15 to TRBJ2-7; the D is unclear. CDR1 and CDR2 from the germline V gene are LNHNV and YYDKDF (reference sequence). This CDR3 spans 16 amino acids. The CDR3 sequence: CASSSAPGSTPYEQYF. The CDR3 bases are TGTGCCAGCAGCAGTGCCCCGGGCTCGACTCCCTACGAGCAGTACTTC.

Ten or more counts support this clonotype. The J gene is TRBJ2-2, the V gene TRBV6-2 or TRBV6-3; 13 positions agree with TRBD2. CDR1 MNHEY and CDR2 SVGEGT come from the germline V gene. After removal of 6 bases from V and 4 bases from J, the junction contained 5 bases not matched to a gene. The CDR3 runs 16 residues. Here the CDR3 DNA reads TGTGCCAGCAGACTAGCGGGAGGGCCGGGCACCGGGGAGCTGTTTTTT. Translating gives CASRLAGGPGTGELFF.

Note on this clonotype: One base away lies a much larger clone, so this may be a sequencing read error. The V call is TRBV11-1, the J call TRBJ2-3; D is undetermined. Germline-derived CDR1 and CDR2 are SGHAT and FQDESV (reference sequence). The CDR3 loop spans 15 amino acids. The CDR3: CASSPGSGSTETQYF. The CDR3 DNA follows: TGTGCCAGCAGCCCCGGTTCGGGTAGCACAGAAACGCAGTATTTT.

This clonotype was seen once. The chain recombines TRBV28 with TRBJ2-7; 12 bases are shared with TRBD2. Losses at the gene ends were 2 bases for V and 6 bases for J; bases not matched to a gene: 11. The CDR3 has 17 amino acids. Germline V gene sequence: CDR1 MDHEN, CDR2 SYDVKM. CDR3 protein: CASSLEFLAGGPSEQYF. The CDR3 nucleotides read TGTGCCAGCAGTTTAGAGTTCCTAGCGGGAGGGCCGTCCGAGCAGTACTTC.

This chain joins TRBV14 and TRBJ2-7; weak D call: TRBD1 (6 bases). The V and J ends lost 4 bases and 4 bases respectively, with 14 bases between them. The CDR3 loop spans 14 amino acids. Germline loops: CDR1 SGHDN, CDR2 FVKESK. CDR3 nucleotide sequence: TGTGCCAGCAGCCTGGGGGCAGGGCGATACGAGCAGTACTTC. Translation: CASSLGAGRYEQYF.

This clonotype has a handful of counts. The rearrangement joins TRBV12-3 or TRBV12-4 to TRBJ1-2; D remains unclear. CDR3 length equals 12 residues. Trimming left V 6 bases short and J 4 bases short, with 9 bases between. The CDR3 sequence is CASRISGYGYTF. DNA for the CDR3: TGTGCCAGCAGGATCAGTGGCTATGGCTACACCTTC.

CDR3 DNA: TGTGCCAGCAGTCGCACCGGGACGGCGAACACTGAAGCTTTCTTT. Amino acid sequence: CASSRTGTANTEAFF. The chain combines TRBV28 with TRBJ1-1; a weak D match, TRBD1 (5 bases). Germline CDR1 MDHEN, CDR2 SYDVKM. The CDR3 loop spans 15 amino acids. Trimming stripped 5 bases from V and 1 base from J, with 14 bases between.

At least ten counts were recorded for this clonotype. The chain recombines TRBV12-3 or TRBV12-4 with TRBJ2-7; D gene uncertain. V gave up 6 bases and J gave up 3 bases, with 15 bases separating them. The CDR3 contains 14 residues. The CDR3 region is CASSLTGEYYEQYF. CDR3 nucleotide sequence: TGTGCCAGCAGCCTAACGGGCGAATACTACGAGCAGTACTTC.

This clonotype was counted ten times or more. The chain carries TRBV20-1 and TRBJ2-5; D possibly corresponds to TRBD1 (6 bases). V was trimmed by 1 base and J by 2 bases, leaving 11 bases between them. Germline-derived CDR1 and CDR2 are DFQATT and SNEGSKA (reference sequence). This CDR3 is 14 amino acids long. CDR3 region: CSARARQAQETQYF. In DNA, the CDR3 is TGCAGTGCTAGAGCTCGACAGGCGCAAGAGACCCAGTACTTC.

The V gene is TRBV5-1, the J gene TRBJ2-5, with D possibly TRBD1 on 6 matching bases. V dropped 3 bases and J dropped 4 bases, with 13 bases sitting between them. Germline V lookup: CDR1 SGHRS, CDR2 YFSETQ. This CDR3 is 14 amino acids long. In DNA form, the CDR3 reads TGCGCCAGCAGCTCAGGGGTCTTGGGAGAGACCCAGTACTTC. Its protein product is CASSSGVLGETQYF.

The CDR3 DNA reads TGTGCCTGGAGTCCTACCACTAGCGGGAGGCGGTTCTTC. Its protein is CAWSPTTSGRRFF. The chain is built from TRBV30 and TRBJ2-1; 12 positions match TRBD2. The CDR3 runs 13 residues. V shed 2 bases and J 15 bases; nucleotides not matched to a gene: 8. Germline CDR1 GTSNPN, CDR2 SVGIG (reference sequence).

With regard to this clonotype: The DNA is omitted, as the CDR3 cannot be located on it reliably, and the CDR3 follows TCRdb's listing. This chain links TRBV6-5 with TRBJ2-2. The CDR3 is made up of 15 amino acids, end residues included. Looked up from germline, CDR1 is MNHEY and CDR2 is SVGAGI. The chain's CDR3 is CASSYSRRTPGSCFF.

In its sample, this clonotype was seen a few times. The chain links TRBV6-1 to TRBJ2-7; TRBD1 or TRBD2 may be the D gene (5 bases each). The CDR3 extends over 14 amino acids. Trimming shortened V by 7 bases and J by 1 base, and 14 bases separated the two germline ends. Looked up from germline, CDR1 is MNHNS and CDR2 is SASEGT. The CDR3 DNA is TGTGCCAGCAATCCCCGGGACGGATCCTACGAGCAGTACTTC. Encoded protein: CASNPRDGSYEQYF.

Ten or more counts support this clonotype. The chain combines TRBV29-1 with TRBJ1-1, with D uncertain. The V gene's germline CDR1 is SQVTM and CDR2 ANQGSEA. The CDR3 spans 11 residues. Trimming left V 6 bases short and J 7 bases short, with 12 bases between. CDR3 protein: CSVRTSVEAFF. The CDR3 DNA follows: TGCAGCGTCCGGACCTCCGTTGAAGCTTTCTTT.

The chain couples TRBV29-1 to TRBJ2-5; tentative D call: TRBD1 (8 bases). Trimming took off 2 bases at V and 4 bases at J, with 11 bases between the two ends. This CDR3 region has 13 residues. Germline CDR1 is SQVTM and CDR2 is ANQGSEA. CDR3 nucleotides: TGCAGCGTTGAAACAGGGGGGGGAGAGACCCAGTACTTC. Its translation: CSVETGGGETQYF.

This clonotype was detected ten times or more. The chain has TRBV7-6 and TRBJ1-2; TRBD1 is a possible D gene (5 bases). Germline V gene sequence: CDR1 SGHVS, CDR2 FNYEAQ. The CDR3 spans 14 residues. The ends were cut back, 2 bases at V and 4 bases at J, with 11 bases in the middle. The chain's CDR3 is CASSLSGTGYGYTF. The CDR3 coding sequence is TGTGCCAGCAGCTTATCAGGGACCGGCTATGGCTACACCTTC. Full variable domain (missing parts from reference TRBV7-6 and TRBJ1-2): GAGVSQSPRYKVTKRGQDVALRCDPISGHVSLYWYRQALGQGPEFLTYFNYEAQQDKSGLPNDRFSAERPEGSISTLTIQRTEQRDSAMYRCASSLSGTGYGYTFGSGTRLTVV.

The gene calls are TRBV27 and TRBJ1-5, with D unclear. There are 13 residues in the CDR3. CDR1 is MNHEY, CDR2 SMNVEV, per germline (reference sequence). Deletions cut 3 bases from V and 5 bases from J, with 8 bases between. The CDR3 region has the DNA TGTGCCAGCAGTTTGGCTACGGATCAGCCCCAGCATTTT. Translation gives CASSLATDQPQHF.

This clonotype has just a few counts. The chain uses TRBV11-2 and TRBJ2-7; D tentatively fits TRBD1 or TRBD2 (5 bases each). V lost 5 bases, J lost 0 bases, and 17 bases lay in between. This CDR3 contains 16 residues. Per germline, CDR1 SGHAT and CDR2 FQNNGV. In nucleotides, the CDR3 is TGTGCCAGCAGCCCACCTTTGGGGGTAGGCTCCTACGAGCAGTACTTC. This gives the protein CASSPPLGVGSYEQYF.

V and J are TRBV28 and TRBJ2-4; no clear D. The CDR3 contains 13 residues. Trimming stripped 8 bases from V and 0 bases from J, with 8 bases between. Germline V gene lookup returns CDR1 MDHEN and CDR2 SYDVKM. The CDR3 sequence is CASSVIAKNIQYF. Written as DNA, the CDR3 is TGTGCCAGCTCTGTGATAGCCAAAAACATTCAGTACTTC.

The sample holds many counts of this clonotype. The chain is built from TRBV12-3 or TRBV12-4 and TRBJ1-1; no clear D gene. V was cut by 6 bases and J by 1 base, with 9 bases left in between. The CDR3 contains 13 residues. The CDR3 region is CASRIRANTEAFF. The CDR3 nucleotides read TGTGCCAGCAGGATCCGGGCGAACACTGAAGCTTTCTTT.